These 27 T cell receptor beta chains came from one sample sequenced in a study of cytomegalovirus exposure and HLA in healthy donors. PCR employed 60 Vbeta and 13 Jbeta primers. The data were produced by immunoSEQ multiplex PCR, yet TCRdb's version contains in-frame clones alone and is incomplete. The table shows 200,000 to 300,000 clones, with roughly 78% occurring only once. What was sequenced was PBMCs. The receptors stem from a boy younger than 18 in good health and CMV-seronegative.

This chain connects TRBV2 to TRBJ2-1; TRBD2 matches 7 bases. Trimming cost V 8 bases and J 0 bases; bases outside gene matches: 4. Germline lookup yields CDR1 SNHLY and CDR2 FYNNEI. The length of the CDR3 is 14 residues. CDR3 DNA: TGTGCCAGCTGGGGAGGGAGCTCCTACAATGAGCAGTTCTTC. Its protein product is CASWGGSSYNEQFF.

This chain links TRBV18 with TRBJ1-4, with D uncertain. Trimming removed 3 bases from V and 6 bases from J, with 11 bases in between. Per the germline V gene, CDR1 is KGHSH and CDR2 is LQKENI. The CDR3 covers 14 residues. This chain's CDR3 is CASSPSGGYEKLFF. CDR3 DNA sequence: TGTGCCAGCTCACCCAGCGGAGGGTATGAAAAACTGTTTTTT.

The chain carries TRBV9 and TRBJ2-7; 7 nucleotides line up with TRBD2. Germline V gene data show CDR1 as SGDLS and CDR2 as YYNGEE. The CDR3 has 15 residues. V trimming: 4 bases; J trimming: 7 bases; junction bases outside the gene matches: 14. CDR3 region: CASSPHPAGTREQYF. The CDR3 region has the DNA TGTGCCAGCAGCCCCCATCCAGCGGGGACCCGAGAGCAGTACTTC.

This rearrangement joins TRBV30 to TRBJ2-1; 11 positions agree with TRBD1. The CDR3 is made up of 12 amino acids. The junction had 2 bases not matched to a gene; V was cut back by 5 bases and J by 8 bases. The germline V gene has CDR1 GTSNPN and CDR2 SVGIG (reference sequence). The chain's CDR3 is CAWEGQGDEQFF. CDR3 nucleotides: TGTGCCTGGGAGGGACAGGGGGATGAGCAGTTCTTC.

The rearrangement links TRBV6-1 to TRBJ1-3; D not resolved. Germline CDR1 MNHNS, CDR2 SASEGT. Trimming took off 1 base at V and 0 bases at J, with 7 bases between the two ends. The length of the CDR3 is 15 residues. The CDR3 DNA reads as TGTGCCAGCAGTGAAGGAACCGGCTCTGGAAACACCATATATTTT. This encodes CASSEGTGSGNTIYF.

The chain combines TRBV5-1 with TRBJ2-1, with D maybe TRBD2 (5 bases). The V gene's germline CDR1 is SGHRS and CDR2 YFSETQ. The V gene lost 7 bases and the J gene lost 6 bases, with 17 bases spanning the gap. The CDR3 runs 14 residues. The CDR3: CASQVGSSFNEQFF. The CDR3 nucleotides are TGCGCCAGCCAGGTGGGATCTAGCTTCAATGAGCAGTTCTTC.

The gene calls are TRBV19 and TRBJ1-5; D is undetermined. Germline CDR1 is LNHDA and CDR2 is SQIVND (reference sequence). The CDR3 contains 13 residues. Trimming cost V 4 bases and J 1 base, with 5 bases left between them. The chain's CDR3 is CASSTQSNQPQHF. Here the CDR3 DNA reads TGTGCCAGTAGTACGCAGAGCAATCAGCCCCAGCATTTT.

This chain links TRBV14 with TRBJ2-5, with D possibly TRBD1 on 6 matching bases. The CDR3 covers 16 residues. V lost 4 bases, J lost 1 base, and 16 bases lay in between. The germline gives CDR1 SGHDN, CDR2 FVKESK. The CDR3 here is CASSPQGTGPQETQYF. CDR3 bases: TGTGCCAGCAGCCCACAGGGAACGGGACCCCAAGAGACCCAGTACTTC.

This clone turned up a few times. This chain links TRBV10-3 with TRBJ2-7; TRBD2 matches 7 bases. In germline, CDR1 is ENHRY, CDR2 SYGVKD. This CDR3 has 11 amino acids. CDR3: CDTAGAYEQYF. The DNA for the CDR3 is TGTGACACGGCGGGGGCCTACGAGCAGTACTTC.

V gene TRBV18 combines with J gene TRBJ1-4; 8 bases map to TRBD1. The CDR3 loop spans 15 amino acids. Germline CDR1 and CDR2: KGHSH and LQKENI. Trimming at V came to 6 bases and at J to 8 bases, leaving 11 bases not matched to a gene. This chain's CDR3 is CASSTRTGWTEKLFF. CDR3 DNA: TGTGCCAGCTCGACGAGGACAGGGTGGACGGAAAAACTGTTTTTT.

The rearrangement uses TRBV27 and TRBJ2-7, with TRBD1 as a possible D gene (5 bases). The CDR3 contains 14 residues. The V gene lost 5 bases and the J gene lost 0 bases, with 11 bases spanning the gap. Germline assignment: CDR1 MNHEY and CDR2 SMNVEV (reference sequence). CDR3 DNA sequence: TGTGCCAGCAGTGGCAGGGCCGACTCCTACGAGCAGTACTTC. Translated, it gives CASSGRADSYEQYF.

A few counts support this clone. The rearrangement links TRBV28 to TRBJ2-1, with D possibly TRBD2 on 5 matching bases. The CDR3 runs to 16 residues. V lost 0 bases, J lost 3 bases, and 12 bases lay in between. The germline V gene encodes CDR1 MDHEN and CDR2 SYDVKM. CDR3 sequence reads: CASSLWLEGGYNEQFF. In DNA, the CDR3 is TGTGCCAGCAGTTTATGGTTAGAGGGCGGCTACAATGAGCAGTTCTTC.

CDR3 sequence reads: CASTPGVNTEAFF. The CDR3 nucleotides read TGTGCCAGCACCCCGGGGGTGAACACTGAAGCTTTCTTT. This chain uses TRBV9 with TRBJ1-1, with D possibly being TRBD1 (5 bases). The CDR3 length is 13 residues. In germline, CDR1 is SGDLS, CDR2 YYNGEE. Trimming pared 6 bases from V and 0 bases from J, leaving 9 bases between.

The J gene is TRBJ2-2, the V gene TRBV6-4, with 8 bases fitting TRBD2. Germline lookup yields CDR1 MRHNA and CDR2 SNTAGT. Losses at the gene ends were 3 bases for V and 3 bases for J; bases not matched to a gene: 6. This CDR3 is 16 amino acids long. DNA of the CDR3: TGTGCCAGCAGTGAAGGACTAGCCTCCTACACCGGGGAGCTGTTTTTT. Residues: CASSEGLASYTGELFF.

This CDR3 is CASRWRTGGFSEQYF. In DNA, the CDR3 is TGTGCCAGCAGGTGGAGGACAGGGGGGTTCAGCGAGCAGTACTTC. The chain links TRBV2 to TRBJ2-7, with 10 bases identical to TRBD1. The V segment lost 6 bases and the J segment 6 bases; nucleotides outside the gene matches: 11. The CDR3 sequence is 15 residues long. CDR1 is SNHLY, CDR2 FYNNEI, per germline.

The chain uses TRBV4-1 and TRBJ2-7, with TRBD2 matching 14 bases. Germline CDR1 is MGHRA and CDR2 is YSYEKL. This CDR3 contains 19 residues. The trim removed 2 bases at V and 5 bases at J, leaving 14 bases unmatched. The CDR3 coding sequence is TGCGCCAGCAGCCAACTGGAACCGAGACTAGCGGGAGGGCTGCACGAGCAGTACTTC. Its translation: CASSQLEPRLAGGLHEQYF.

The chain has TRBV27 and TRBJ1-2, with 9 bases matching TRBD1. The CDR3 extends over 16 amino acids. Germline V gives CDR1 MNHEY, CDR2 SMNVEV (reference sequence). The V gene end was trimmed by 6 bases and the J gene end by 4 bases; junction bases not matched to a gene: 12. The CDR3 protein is CASSPGTGIVSYGYTF. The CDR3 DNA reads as TGTGCCAGCAGCCCCGGGACAGGGATAGTATCCTATGGCTACACCTTC.

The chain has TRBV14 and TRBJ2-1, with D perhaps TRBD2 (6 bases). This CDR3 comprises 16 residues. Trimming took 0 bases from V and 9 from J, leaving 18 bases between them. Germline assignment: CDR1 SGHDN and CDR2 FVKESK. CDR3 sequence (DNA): TGTGCCAGCAGCCAAGATATTCCGGGAGTAAGATCTGAGCAGTTCTTC. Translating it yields CASSQDIPGVRSEQFF.

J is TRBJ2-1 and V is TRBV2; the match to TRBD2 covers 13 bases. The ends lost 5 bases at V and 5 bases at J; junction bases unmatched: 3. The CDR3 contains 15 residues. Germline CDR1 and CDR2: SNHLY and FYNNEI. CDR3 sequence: CASSLGLAGNNEQFF. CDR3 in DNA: TGTGCCAGCAGTTTGGGACTAGCGGGGAACAATGAGCAGTTCTTC.

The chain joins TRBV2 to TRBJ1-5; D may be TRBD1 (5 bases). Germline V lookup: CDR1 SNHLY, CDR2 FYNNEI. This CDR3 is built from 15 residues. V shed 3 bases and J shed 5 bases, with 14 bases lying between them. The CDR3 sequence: CASSDKVGGYQPQHF. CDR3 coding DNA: TGTGCCAGCAGTGATAAGGTGGGGGGATATCAGCCCCAGCATTTT.

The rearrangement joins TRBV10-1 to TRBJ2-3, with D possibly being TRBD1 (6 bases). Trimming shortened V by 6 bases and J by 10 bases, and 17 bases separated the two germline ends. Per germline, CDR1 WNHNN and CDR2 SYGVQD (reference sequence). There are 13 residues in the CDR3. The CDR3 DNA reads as TGCGCCAGCAGATCAGCCGAGGACAGTTCGCAGTATTTT. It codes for CASRSAEDSSQYF.

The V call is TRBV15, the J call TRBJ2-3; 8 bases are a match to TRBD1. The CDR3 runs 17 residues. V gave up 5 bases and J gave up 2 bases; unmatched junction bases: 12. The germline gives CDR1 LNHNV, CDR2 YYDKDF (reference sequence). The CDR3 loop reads CATSALPRDRLTDTQYF. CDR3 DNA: TGTGCCACCAGCGCCTTACCCCGGGACAGGCTCACAGATACGCAGTATTTT.

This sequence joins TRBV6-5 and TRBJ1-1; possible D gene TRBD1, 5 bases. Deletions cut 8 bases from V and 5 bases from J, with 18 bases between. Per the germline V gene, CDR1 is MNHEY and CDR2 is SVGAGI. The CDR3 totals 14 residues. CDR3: CASANLAGGTEAFF. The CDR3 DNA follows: TGTGCCAGCGCAAATCTCGCGGGGGGAACTGAAGCTTTCTTT.

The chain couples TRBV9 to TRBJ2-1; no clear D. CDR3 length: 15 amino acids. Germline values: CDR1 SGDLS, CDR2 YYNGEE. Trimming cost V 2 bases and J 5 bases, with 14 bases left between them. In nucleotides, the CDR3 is TGTGCCAGCAGCGTCAGCCCGTTCCAGGACAATGAGCAGTTCTTC. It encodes CASSVSPFQDNEQFF.

CDR3 in DNA: TGTGCCAGCAGCCCCGATGTTAGCGGGGGGGAAGAGACCCAGTACTTC. Translation: CASSPDVSGGEETQYF. This rearrangement joins TRBV7-3 to TRBJ2-5; 11 positions match TRBD2. After removal of 5 bases from V and 3 bases from J, the junction contained 8 bases not matched to a gene. The CDR3 is 16 amino acids. The germline V gene encodes CDR1 SGHTA and CDR2 FQGTGA.

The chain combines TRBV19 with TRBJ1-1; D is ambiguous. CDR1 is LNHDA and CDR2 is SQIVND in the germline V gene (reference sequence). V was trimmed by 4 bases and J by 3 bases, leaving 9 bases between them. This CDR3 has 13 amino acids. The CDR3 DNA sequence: TGTGCCAGTAGTAAAACAGCCGACACTGAAGCTTTCTTT. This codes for CASSKTADTEAFF.

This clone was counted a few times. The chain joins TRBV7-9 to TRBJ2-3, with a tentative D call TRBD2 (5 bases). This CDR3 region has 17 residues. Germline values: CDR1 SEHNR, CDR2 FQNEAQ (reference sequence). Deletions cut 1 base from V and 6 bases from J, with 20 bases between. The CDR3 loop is CASSLGNAGRSSDTQYF. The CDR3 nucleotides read TGTGCCAGCAGCTTAGGTAATGCGGGCCGAAGCTCTGATACGCAGTATTTT.